This TCR beta chain derives from a study of beta chain features in type 1 diabetes (dated by TCRdb to between 2018 and 2020). For the study in its entirety: Patients and healthy donors did not differ in mean age, gender distribution, total cell number or subset yield. A total of roughly 99,000,000 sorted cells were examined across all samples, and the number of cells per subset was strongly correlated with RNA yield. The study compared the TCRB repertoires of sorted circulating CD4+ T cell subsets in recently diagnosed type 1 diabetes patients with those in matched healthy donors. Regulatory and stem cell-like memory subsets were isolated from only 8 patients and about 8 healthy donors, whereas naive and central memory subsets came from all 30 or so donors.

The research as a whole found: Type 1 diabetes patients showed a moderate but significant shortening of TCRB CDR3 length in all four CD4+ subsets. Shorter templates might be favored by PCR, yet because patient and control samples were amplified and corrected together, any such skew would affect both groups equally. Because cDNA rather than genomic DNA was sequenced, highly expressing activated cells could have been over-represented, although no difference in activation and CD3 levels was found between groups. Fewer insertions and more nucleotide deletions at VDJ recombination sites were observed in patients with type 1 diabetes, implying thymic rearrangement abnormalities. Naive, central memory and regulatory TCRB repertoires appeared to be more similar among patients than among healthy donors. Because the HLA sub-analyses included only small numbers of individuals, any influence of HLA type on TCRB rearrangement was left unresolved.

For this chain, trimming is 4 bases at the V end and 5 bases at the J end, and the number of junction bases without a gene match is 3. The CDR3 has 13 amino acids, counting the end cysteine and phenylalanine. Of the read, only the CDR3 DNA is kept; its 39 bases are in frame from base 1. CDR1 and CDR2 are drawn from the germline V gene: SGHRS, YFSETQ. From each donor, a single peripheral blood sample of 100 to 150 mL on average was drawn into heparinised tubes. Using a panel that included CD45RO, CCR7, CD25, CD127, CD95 and CD27, naive, central memory, regulatory and stem cell-like memory CD4+ T cells were sorted on a BD FACSAria II. All sorted populations exceeded 95% purity. PBMCs were isolated right away by Lymphoprep density gradient centrifugation and were stained directly, without culture. Samples were stained and sorted in pairs, with one healthy donor and one patient per experiment, so that batch effects were minimized.

There are a few counts of this clone. Which antigen it targets is not known. It has no much larger one-base neighbor in the sample; base qualities were not kept. All of the isolated RNA was reverse transcribed with the High Capacity cDNA Reverse Transcription Kit, so expressed TCRB transcripts were sequenced. Deep immunoSEQ sequencing was performed on naive, central memory and regulatory T cell samples, with an average of roughly 3.5 million total reads per sample. Sorted cells were lysed in RLT buffer, and RNA was extracted using DNase-treated RNeasy Micro or Mini kits according to cell number. Each cell subset was processed separately to prevent cross-contamination, with patient and healthy donor samples processed together. The immunoSEQ multiplex PCR was used to amplify TCRB sequences from cDNA, generating 87-bp fragments that spanned the CDR3 region. Amplicons were sequenced on the Illumina HiSeq platform. The published analysis was carried out like this. Synthetic template baselines were used to correct PCR bias computationally, reads within Hamming distance 2 were collapsed, and singletons that could not be merged were discarded. Reads were aligned to IMGT to assign V, D and J genes, CDR3 length, and insertions or deletions at six rearrangement sites. Within each subset, clonotype counts were normalized to sorted cell number, after which true diversity and Gini coefficients were computed with the tcR R package. The overlap coefficient, calculated on TCRB nucleotide sequences, was used to quantify repertoire sharing. TCRdb took this table from immuneACCESS and kept in-frame rearrangements with V and J called. Such tables lack part of the clones; where checked against another copy, unresolved V genes explain under half of the gap, and the rest is unexplained. V and J calls and clone size are copied from that table; D and trimming were computed from the DNA. The sample table holds 110,000 to 150,000 clones, of which around a tenth were seen once. Less than 0.85% of the sample rests with the top ten.

The TCR was taken from a middle-aged woman in good health. Material for sequencing was central memory CD4+ T cells from blood. In this chain, TRBV5-1 is recombined with TRBJ1-1, with 9 bases in between that match TRBD1. The DNA sequence follows: TGCGCCAGCAGCGGGACAGGGAAAACTGAAGCTTTCTTT. Its translation is CASSGTGKTEAFF.